This T cell receptor (beta chain) was profiled in a study of memory CD4+ T cells and cytomegalovirus serostatus. Study information: This sample comes from healthy Belgian adults, about 10 CMV seropositive, about 25 seronegative.

Original analysis: Out-of-frame sequences were removed, leaving roughly 2,200,000 distinct TCRbeta sequences. The assay was immunoSEQ multiplex PCR, and TCRdb's table has in-frame clones only and misses some. V and J calls and clone size are as listed in that table; D and trimming were resolved from the DNA. This sample has roughly 60,000 clones, with 80% to 90% found just once. A few counts support this clone. V dropped 0 bases and J dropped 1 base, with 7 bases sitting between them. The CDR3 spans 15 residues. Germline V gene lookup returns CDR1 PRHDT and CDR2 FYEKMQ (reference sequence). The sort gate was single viable CD3+CD4+CD8-CD45RO+ cells for memory CD4+ T cells. Serum IgG to CMV pp150, pp28, p38 and p52 defined serostatus. Positive selection with CD4 microbeads enriched total CD4+ T cells.

This receptor was identified in an adult in good health and CMV-seronegative. This chain links TRBV13 with TRBJ2-1; D is unresolved. The sample consisted of memory CD4+ T cells from blood. CDR3 in DNA: TGTGCCAGCAGCTTAGGGGAAATATCCTACAATGAGCAGTTCTTC. Translated: CASSLGEISYNEQFF.